This T cell receptor (beta chain) was profiled in a study of blood T cell repertoires in COVID-19. Study context: Sources were T cells, B-cell-depleted T cells, or PBMCs; the material itself was cDNA or gDNA.

The V gene's germline CDR1 is MGHRA and CDR2 YSYEKL. This CDR3 has 19 amino acids. Trimming took 1 base from V and 0 from J; bases not matched to a gene: 9. TCRdb's table, derived via immunoSEQ multiplex PCR, lists solely in-frame clones and lacks some. The table includes approximately 250,000 clones, around 90% detected once. This TCR derives from a woman aged 55-70 years with COVID-19, enrolled during active disease. Sequencing was carried out using peripheral blood. V usage is TRBV4-1 and J usage is TRBJ2-2, with TRBD1 matching 9 bases. The DNA for the CDR3 is TGCGCCAGCAGCCAAGTCCAGGACAGGGGAATCCCGAACACCGGGGAGCTGTTTTTT. It is translated as CASSQVQDRGIPNTGELFF.